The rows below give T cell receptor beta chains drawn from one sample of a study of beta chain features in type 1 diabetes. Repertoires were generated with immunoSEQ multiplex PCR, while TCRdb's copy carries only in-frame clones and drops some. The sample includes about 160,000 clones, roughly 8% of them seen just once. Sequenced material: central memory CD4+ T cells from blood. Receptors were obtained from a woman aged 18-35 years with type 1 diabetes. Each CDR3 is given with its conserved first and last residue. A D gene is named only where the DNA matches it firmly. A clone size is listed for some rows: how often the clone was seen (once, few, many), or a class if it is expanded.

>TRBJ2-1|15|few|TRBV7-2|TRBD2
CASSGGREVYNEQFF
TGTGCCAGCAGCGGGGGGCGGGAGGTGTACAATGAGCAGTTCTTC
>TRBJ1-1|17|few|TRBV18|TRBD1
CASSPRQGAWWNTEAFF
TGTGCCAGCTCACCAAGGCAGGGGGCTTGGTGGAACACTGAAGCTTTCTTT
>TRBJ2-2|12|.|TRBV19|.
CAIGAPLGELFF
TGTGCCATAGGGGCACCCCTTGGGGAGCTGTTTTTT
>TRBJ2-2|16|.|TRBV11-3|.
CASSPTVARNTGELFF
TGTGCCAGCAGCCCCACGGTCGCTCGAAACACCGGGGAGCTGTTTTTT
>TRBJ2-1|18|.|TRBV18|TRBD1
CASSPQAGTGDSYNEQFF
TGTGCCAGCTCACCACAAGCCGGGACAGGGGACTCCTACAATGAGCAGTTCTTC
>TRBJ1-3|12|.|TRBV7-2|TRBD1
CASATGVNTIYF
TGTGCCAGCGCGACAGGGGTGAACACCATATATTTT
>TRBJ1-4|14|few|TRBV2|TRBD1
CASSYIGQGGKLFF
TGTGCCAGCAGTTACATCGGACAGGGAGGAAAACTGTTTTTT
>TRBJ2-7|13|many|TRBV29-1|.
CSVERGVGSEQYF
TGCAGCGTTGAGCGCGGGGTAGGGTCCGAGCAGTACTTC
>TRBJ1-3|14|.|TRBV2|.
CASKTGFSGNTIYF
TGTGCCAGCAAAACAGGGTTCTCTGGAAACACCATATATTTT
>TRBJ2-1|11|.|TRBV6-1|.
CASSREFEQFF
TGTGCCAGCAGCCGCGAATTTGAGCAGTTCTTC
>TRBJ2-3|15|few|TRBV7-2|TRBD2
CASSSPGLAKDTQYF
TGTGCCAGCAGCTCCCCGGGACTAGCAAAAGATACGCAGTATTTT
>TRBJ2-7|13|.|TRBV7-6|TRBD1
CASSSPDRGEQYF
TGTGCCAGCAGCTCCCCCGACAGGGGTGAGCAGTACTTC
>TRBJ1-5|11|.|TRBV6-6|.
CASGGNQPQHF
TGTGCCAGCGGCGGGAATCAGCCCCAGCATTTT
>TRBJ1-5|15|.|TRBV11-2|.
CASSRGGNGKQPQHF
TGTGCCAGCAGCCGTGGAGGGAACGGGAAACAGCCCCAGCATTTT
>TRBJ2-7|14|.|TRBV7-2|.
CASSLWTQSYEQYF
TGTGCCAGCAGCTTATGGACTCAGTCCTACGAGCAGTACTTC
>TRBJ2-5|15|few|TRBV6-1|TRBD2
CASSMGSGSVETQYF
TGTGCCAGCAGTATGGGTAGCGGGAGTGTCGAGACCCAGTACTTC
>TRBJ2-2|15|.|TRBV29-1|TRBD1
CSVLPGQTNTGELFF
TGCAGCGTTTTACCGGGACAGACTAACACCGGGGAGCTGTTTTTT
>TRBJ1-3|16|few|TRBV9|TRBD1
CASSTSTGLSGNTIYF
TGTGCCAGCAGCACCTCGACAGGGCTCTCTGGAAACACCATATATTTT
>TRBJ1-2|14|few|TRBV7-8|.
CASSLELGGYGYTF
TGTGCCAGCAGCTTAGAACTGGGGGGCTATGGCTACACCTTC
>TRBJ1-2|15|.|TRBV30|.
CAWSVIGGPKDGYTF
TGTGCCTGGAGTGTCATTGGGGGCCCGAAGGATGGCTACACCTTC
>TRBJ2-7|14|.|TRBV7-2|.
CASSLGLVEVEQYF
TGTGCCAGCAGCTTAGGCCTAGTGGAGGTCGAGCAGTACTTC
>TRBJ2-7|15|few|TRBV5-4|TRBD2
CASSLGSGSAYEQYF
TGTGCCAGCAGCTTGGGGAGCGGGAGTGCTTACGAGCAGTACTTC
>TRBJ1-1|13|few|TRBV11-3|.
CASSKGQNTEAFF
TGTGCCAGCAGCAAAGGACAGAACACTGAAGCTTTCTTT
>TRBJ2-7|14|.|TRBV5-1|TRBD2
CASRDLAGSDEQYF
TGCGCCAGCAGGGACCTAGCGGGCTCAGACGAGCAGTACTTC
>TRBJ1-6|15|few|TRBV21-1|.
CASRGQGITNSPLHF
TGTGCCAGCAGAGGACAGGGTATTACAAATTCACCCCTCCACTTT
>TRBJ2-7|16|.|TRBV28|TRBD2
CASSPIAGAGLYEQYF
TGTGCCAGCAGTCCCATCGCGGGAGCTGGGCTCTACGAGCAGTACTTC
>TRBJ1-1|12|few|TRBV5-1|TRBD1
CASRQGDTEAFF
TGCGCCAGCAGACAGGGGGACACTGAAGCTTTCTTT
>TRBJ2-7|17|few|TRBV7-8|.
CASSFQGVARESYEQYF
TGTGCCAGCAGCTTTCAGGGCGTCGCCCGGGAGTCCTACGAGCAGTACTTC
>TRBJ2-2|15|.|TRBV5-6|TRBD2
CASSFGGTNTGELFF
TGTGCCAGCAGCTTCGGGGGGACGAACACCGGGGAGCTGTTTTTT
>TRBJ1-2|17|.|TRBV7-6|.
CASSLAPGQGPFYGYTF
TGTGCCAGCAGCTTAGCCCCGGGGCAGGGGCCCTTCTATGGCTACACCTTC
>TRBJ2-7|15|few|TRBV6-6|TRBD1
CASSFPRDRVGEQYF
TGTGCCAGCAGTTTCCCGAGGGACAGGGTGGGCGAGCAGTACTTC
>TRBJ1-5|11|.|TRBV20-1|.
CSALGGSAQHF
TGCAGTGCCCTCGGGGGTTCGGCCCAGCATTTT
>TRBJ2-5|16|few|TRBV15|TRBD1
CATSRDRPGGSETQYF
TGTGCCACCAGCAGAGACCGGCCAGGGGGCTCGGAGACCCAGTACTTC
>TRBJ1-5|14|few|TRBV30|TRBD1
CAWSGQGGNQPQHF
TGTGCCTGGAGTGGGCAGGGGGGCAATCAGCCCCAGCATTTT
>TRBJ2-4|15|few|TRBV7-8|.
CASSLGTVAKNIQYF
TGTGCCAGCAGCTTAGGGACTGTAGCCAAAAACATTCAGTACTTC
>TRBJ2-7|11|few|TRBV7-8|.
CASSAYDEQYF
TGTGCCAGCAGCGCCTATGACGAGCAGTACTTC
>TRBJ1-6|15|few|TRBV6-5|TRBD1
CASNIGQGHNSPLHF
TGTGCCAGCAACATCGGACAGGGCCATAATTCACCCCTCCACTTT
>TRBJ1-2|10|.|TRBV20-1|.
CSAKTYGYTF
TGCAGTGCAAAAACATATGGCTACACCTTC
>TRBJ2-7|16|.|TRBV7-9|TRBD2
CASRSTSGGAPHEQYF
TGTGCCAGCAGATCTACTAGCGGGGGGGCTCCCCACGAGCAGTACTTC
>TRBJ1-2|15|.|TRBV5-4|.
CASSLGGGGGYGYTF
TGTGCCAGCAGCTTGGGCGGAGGTGGAGGATATGGCTACACCTTC